This T cell receptor (beta chain) originates from a study of Tregs in tolerant kidney transplant recipients. Study results and caveats: Tregs expanded with activated donor B cells seemed most donor-specific.

TCRdb keeps only in-frame clones here, not all; method: immunoSEQ multiplex PCR. The sample yields under 50,000 clones, nearly 97% seen once. A note on this clone: Its cognate antigen is unknown.

CDR1 is SGHDT, CDR2 YYEEEE, per germline. Trimming took off 3 bases at V and 3 bases at J, with 19 bases between the two ends. The CDR3 runs 17 residues. This chain links TRBV5-6 with TRBJ1-3; a weak D match, TRBD1 (5 bases). The receptor was isolated from a human donor in good health. Sequencing used Tregs from blood cultured with allogeneic cells. The CDR3 sequence: CASSSSSLRGDGNTIYF. CDR3 DNA sequence: TGTGCCAGCAGCTCCTCATCCCTCCGGGGGGATGGAAACACCATATATTTT.